This TCR beta chain was recorded in a study of CD8 T cell repertoires and HIV-1 epitope variants. As for the study in general: Separate wells received one of Twenty-five Gag or Nef variant peptides. General study results and limits: About 10 antigen-specific TCR beta clonotypes were found; roughly 6 seemed cross-reactive to variants.

TCR beta CDR3 was sequenced at survey depth on immunoSEQ. Generated by immunoSEQ multiplex PCR, the TCRdb table keeps only in-frame clones and is missing some. The sample consists of roughly 100,000 clones, just under 75% of them appearing once. Only one count was recorded for this clone. Antigen: not known. This CDR3 is 16 amino acids long. Germline V gene data show CDR1 as SGDLS and CDR2 as YYNGEE. The junction had 10 bases not matched to a gene; V was cut back by 3 bases and J by 8 bases. This sequence originates from a male donor with HIV. V gene TRBV9 combines with J gene TRBJ1-6; 8 nucleotides line up with TRBD1. Sequencing was carried out using uncultured baseline CD8+ T cells from peripheral blood mononuclear cells (PBMCs). The DNA for the CDR3 is TGTGCCAGCAGCGAGGACGCGCAGGGGGCTTATTCACCCCTCCACTTT. Encoded protein: CASSEDAQGAYSPLHF.